One sample yielded the 32 T cell receptor beta chains listed below, sequenced in a study of cytomegalovirus exposure and HLA in healthy donors. Sequencing was performed with immunoSEQ multiplex PCR; in TCRdb, only in-frame clones are kept and a portion is missing. The data hold about 130,000 clones, with 85% to 90% observed a single time. The sample was PBMCs. The receptor source for this set is a woman aged 18 to 35 in good health and CMV-seronegative.

This clone is a singleton in its sample. This chain uses TRBV5-1 with TRBJ1-2; D gene uncertain. Germline CDR1 is SGHRS and CDR2 is YFSETQ. V lost 0 bases and J lost 4, with 10 bases in between. This CDR3 region has 14 residues. This CDR3 is CASSLGLGSYGYTF. The CDR3 DNA is TGCGCCAGCAGCTTGGGGCTCGGGAGCTATGGCTACACCTTC. The full variable domain, its missing parts supplied by reference TRBV5-1 and TRBJ1-2, is KAGVTQTPRYLIKTRGQQVTLSCSPISGHRSVSWYQQTPGQGLQFLFEYFSETQRNKGNFPGRFSGRQFSNSRSEMNVSTLELGDSALYLCASSLGLGSYGYTFGSGTRLTVV.

V is TRBV19 and J is TRBJ1-2, with 7 bases fitting TRBD1. With 4 bases clipped from V and 7 bases from J, the junction kept 6 bases outside the gene matches. Germline CDR1 is LNHDA and CDR2 is SQIVND (reference sequence). CDR3 size: 13 residues. The CDR3 sequence: CASSNEGAAGYTF. CDR3 nucleotide sequence: TGTGCCAGTAGTAATGAGGGGGCGGCTGGCTACACCTTC.

This clone was found a few times. The chain links TRBV6-5 to TRBJ1-2, with D possibly TRBD1 on 6 matching bases. Germline CDR1 reads MNHEY; CDR2 reads SVGAGI. V lost 2 bases and J 7 bases, leaving 14 bases between the germline ends. The CDR3 contains 14 residues. CDR3 residues: CASSYLLQGGGYTF. The CDR3 DNA reads TGTGCCAGCAGTTACCTATTACAGGGTGGTGGCTACACCTTC.

J is TRBJ1-2 and V is TRBV5-1; D is undetermined. Per the germline V gene, CDR1 is SGHRS and CDR2 is YFSETQ. The CDR3 covers 15 residues. V shed 3 bases and J shed 8 bases, with 20 bases lying between them. The CDR3 nucleotides read TGCGCCAGCAGCTCCACAGCCTCTGACGGAGGGGGCTACACCTTC. Translation: CASSSTASDGGGYTF.

This clone was detected only once. The chain links TRBV28 to TRBJ2-5; 8 nucleotides line up with TRBD1. V dropped 4 bases and J dropped 3; count of bases not matched to a gene: 7. The CDR3 runs to 15 residues. Germline V lookup: CDR1 MDHEN, CDR2 SYDVKM. CDR3: CASSSTGAGKETQYF. The CDR3, as DNA: TGTGCCAGCAGTTCGACAGGGGCTGGGAAAGAGACCCAGTACTTC.

The chain has TRBV7-9 and TRBJ2-5, with 9 bases identical to TRBD1. CDR1 is SEHNR and CDR2 is FQNEAQ in the germline V gene (reference sequence). With V trimmed by 6 bases and J by 4 bases, 12 bases remained unmatched. CDR3 length: 16 residues. CDR3 protein: CASSLGADRGRETQYF. The CDR3 coding sequence is TGTGCCAGCAGTTTGGGGGCTGACAGGGGGAGAGAGACCCAGTACTTC. The full variable domain, with the rest looked up from reference TRBV7-9 and TRBJ2-5, is DTGVSQNPRHKITKRGQNVTFRCDPISEHNRLYWYRQTLGQGPEFLTYFQNEAQLEKSRLLSDRFSAERPKGSFSTLEIQRTEQGDSAMYLCASSLGADRGRETQYFGPGTRLLVL.

The V and J genes are TRBV6-1 and TRBJ1-1, with TRBD1 matching over 8 bases. The V gene's germline CDR1 is MNHNS and CDR2 SASEGT. This CDR3 contains 14 residues. The V gene end was trimmed by 5 bases and the J gene end by 3 bases; junction bases not matched to a gene: 5. CDR3 residues: CASSITGGHTEAFF. The CDR3 coding sequence is TGTGCCAGCAGTATAACAGGGGGGCACACTGAAGCTTTCTTT.

The genes are TRBV4-3 and TRBJ2-1; 15 bases are shared with TRBD2. CDR3 size: 17 residues. V lost 3 bases to trimming and J lost 7 bases; unmatched junction nucleotides: 7. Germline CDR1 is LGHNA and CDR2 is YSLEER. This CDR3 reads CASSQRGTSGRRNEQFF. The DNA of the CDR3 is TGCGCCAGCAGCCAGCGTGGGACTAGCGGGAGGCGAAATGAGCAGTTCTTC.

The chain links TRBV15 to TRBJ2-6; 10 bases match TRBD1. The junction had 2 bases not matched to a gene; V was cut back by 3 bases and J by 0 bases. This CDR3 is 17 amino acids long. Germline-derived CDR1 and CDR2 are LNHNV and YYDKDF (reference sequence). The CDR3 nucleotides are TGTGCCACCAGCAGCCGGGACAGGGGCTCTGGGGCCAACGTCCTGACTTTC. It specifies CATSSRDRGSGANVLTF.

This sequence joins TRBV7-9 and TRBJ1-1; D remains unclear. The V and J ends lost 4 bases and 5 bases respectively, with 14 bases between them. The CDR3 has 14 amino acids. The V gene's germline CDR1 is SEHNR and CDR2 FQNEAQ (reference sequence). The CDR3 loop reads CASSSAPIETEAFF. In DNA, the CDR3 is TGTGCCAGCAGCTCCGCCCCGATTGAGACTGAAGCTTTCTTT. Looking up the rest from reference TRBV7-9 and TRBJ1-1 gives the full variable domain: DTGVSQNPRHKITKRGQNVTFRCDPISEHNRLYWYRQTLGQGPEFLTYFQNEAQLEKSRLLSDRFSAERPKGSFSTLEIQRTEQGDSAMYLCASSSAPIETEAFFGQGTRLTVV.

This sequence joins TRBV28 and TRBJ1-1, with unresolved D. The germline gives CDR1 MDHEN, CDR2 SYDVKM. V shed 5 bases and J shed 6 bases, with 10 bases lying between them. The CDR3 is made up of 12 amino acids. CDR3 sequence: CASSRQAPEAFF. DNA of the CDR3: TGTGCCAGCAGTAGGCAGGCCCCTGAAGCTTTCTTT.

The V gene is TRBV5-1, the J gene TRBJ2-1; D is undetermined. Trimming stripped 3 bases from V and 6 bases from J, with 10 bases between. Germline CDR1 reads SGHRS; CDR2 reads YFSETQ. The length of the CDR3 is 13 residues. Written as DNA, the CDR3 is TGCGCCAGCAGCTCTCGTGTGTCCAATGAGCAGTTCTTC. It encodes CASSSRVSNEQFF.

The V and J genes are TRBV5-5 and TRBJ1-5; D is perhaps TRBD1 (5 bases). This CDR3 spans 14 amino acids. Germline values: CDR1 SGHKS, CDR2 YYEKEE (reference sequence). V dropped 0 bases and J dropped 1 base, with 5 bases sitting between them. Written as DNA, the CDR3 is TGTGCCAGCAGCTTGGGACAGAGCAATCAGCCCCAGCATTTT. Protein: CASSLGQSNQPQHF.

The chain carries TRBV29-1 and TRBJ2-7, with D possibly TRBD2 on 6 matching bases. CDR1 is SQVTM, CDR2 ANQGSEA, per germline. The ends were cut back, 4 bases at V and 6 bases at J, with 16 bases in the middle. The CDR3 runs to 13 residues. CDR3: CSVGGTSAAEQYF. The CDR3, as DNA: TGCAGCGTTGGCGGGACCTCCGCCGCCGAGCAGTACTTC.

A remark on this clone: Different DNA sequences within this sample yield the same CDR3. This sequence joins TRBV6-6 and TRBJ1-5, with D unresolved. V lost 4 bases and J 1 base, leaving 11 bases between the germline ends. The CDR3 consists of 15 residues. CDR1 and CDR2 from the germline V gene are MNHNY and SVGAGI (reference sequence). The CDR3, as DNA: TGTGCCAGCAGTTCGCAAGGGAGGAGCAATCAGCCCCAGCATTTT. It codes for CASSSQGRSNQPQHF.

The V gene is TRBV6-6, the J gene TRBJ1-3; D ambiguous. In germline, CDR1 is MNHNY, CDR2 SVGAGI (reference sequence). V was pared by 2 bases and J by 0 bases, with 5 bases between. The CDR3 contains 14 residues. In nucleotides, the CDR3 is TGTGCCAGCAGTTACGGTAGCTCTGGAAACACCATATATTTT. Amino acid sequence: CASSYGSSGNTIYF.

The J gene is TRBJ1-5, the V gene TRBV28; maybe TRBD1 (5 bases). The germline CDR1 and CDR2 sequences are MDHEN and SYDVKM. CDR3 length: 13 residues. Trimming pared 8 bases from V and 6 bases from J, leaving 14 bases between. The CDR3 DNA is TGTGCCAGCTCGACCGGGGGGGGTCAGCCCCAGCATTTT. It is translated as CASSTGGGQPQHF. The whole variable domain, filled in from reference TRBV28 and TRBJ1-5, reads DVKVTQSSRYLVKRTGEKVFLECVQDMDHENMFWYRQDPGLGLRLIYFSYDVKMKEKGDIPEGYSVSREKKERFSLILESASTNQTSMYLCASSTGGGQPQHFGDGTRLSIL.

The chain combines TRBV4-3 with TRBJ2-2; 13 nucleotides match TRBD2. The CDR3 is 16 residues long. Unmatched junction bases numbered 3, after V lost 2 bases and J lost 6 bases. Germline assignment: CDR1 LGHNA and CDR2 YSLEER. The CDR3 DNA sequence: TGCGCCAGCAGCCAACCACTAGCGGGAGGGGCCGGGGAGCTGTTTTTT. Its translation: CASSQPLAGGAGELFF.

CDR3 sequence (DNA): TGTGCCAGCAGTTACTCGTCAGGGGCAAACACTGAAGCTTTCTTT. Encoded protein: CASSYSSGANTEAFF. The chain carries TRBV6-5 and TRBJ1-1; tentative D call: TRBD1 (6 bases). This CDR3 spans 15 amino acids. Germline loops: CDR1 MNHEY, CDR2 SVGAGI. V was cut by 0 bases and J by 2 bases, with 10 bases left in between.

A note on this clone: This specimen includes other DNA sequences encoding the same CDR3. The chain has TRBV7-9 and TRBJ2-7, with 7 bases that match TRBD1. The germline V gene has CDR1 SEHNR and CDR2 FQNEAQ (reference sequence). CDR3 length: 14 residues. V lost 4 bases, J lost 0 bases, and 3 bases stayed unmatched. The CDR3 protein is CASSSRQGSYEQYF. CDR3 DNA sequence: TGTGCCAGCAGCTCCCGACAGGGCTCCTACGAGCAGTACTTC. The complete variable domain, with remaining parts taken from reference TRBV7-9 and TRBJ2-7, reads DTGVSQNPRHKITKRGQNVTFRCDPISEHNRLYWYRQTLGQGPEFLTYFQNEAQLEKSRLLSDRFSAERPKGSFSTLEIQRTEQGDSAMYLCASSSRQGSYEQYFGPGTRLTVT.

This chain joins TRBV10-1 and TRBJ2-1; 8 bases are a match to TRBD1. Looked up from germline, CDR1 is WNHNN and CDR2 is SYGVQD (reference sequence). The V gene end was trimmed by 3 bases and the J gene end by 1 base; junction bases not matched to a gene: 11. CDR3 length: 18 amino acids. The CDR3 DNA reads TGCGCCAGCAGTGACCTCGCCTTCGACAGGGGTTCCTACAATGAGCAGTTCTTC. Translation: CASSDLAFDRGSYNEQFF.

The chain recombines TRBV7-6 with TRBJ1-2, with 8 bases matching TRBD1. CDR1 and CDR2 from the germline V gene are SGHVS and FNYEAQ. V lost 1 base and J lost 0; bases outside the gene matches: 10. The CDR3 has 18 residues. The CDR3 DNA sequence: TGTGCCAGCAGCTTAGGTCAGGGGGCCTCACTCGCTAACTATGGCTACACCTTC. Translating gives CASSLGQGASLANYGYTF.

The V and J genes are TRBV27 and TRBJ1-5; D possibly corresponds to TRBD1 (5 bases). CDR3 length: 13 residues. The germline CDR1 and CDR2 sequences are MNHEY and SMNVEV (reference sequence). V was shortened by 8 bases and J by 5 bases, with 13 bases between the two germline ends. CDR3 region: CASAGPGYQPQHF. The DNA for the CDR3 is TGTGCCAGCGCAGGGCCGGGCTATCAGCCCCAGCATTTT.

The V and J genes are TRBV27 and TRBJ2-1, with D hard to call. CDR3 size: 13 residues. Per germline, CDR1 MNHEY and CDR2 SMNVEV (reference sequence). The ends were cut back, 1 base at V and 4 bases at J, with 5 bases in the middle. CDR3 protein: CASSLFPYNEQFF. DNA for the CDR3: TGTGCCAGCAGTTTATTCCCGTACAATGAGCAGTTCTTC.

The chain combines TRBV7-9 with TRBJ2-5, with no clear D. CDR1 and CDR2 from the germline V gene are SEHNR and FQNEAQ (reference sequence). The CDR3 sequence is 13 residues long. V gave up 3 bases and J gave up 0 bases, with 5 bases separating them. The CDR3 nucleotides read TGTGCCAGCAGCTTCGAGTACCAAGAGACCCAGTACTTC. This encodes CASSFEYQETQYF.

CDR3 in DNA: TGTGCCAGCTCACCAGGACTAGCGGAAGAGACCCAGTACTTC. Its translation: CASSPGLAEETQYF. The genes are TRBV18 and TRBJ2-5; the match to TRBD2 covers 10 bases. With 2 bases clipped from V and 3 bases from J, the junction kept 0 bases outside the gene matches. Germline CDR1 is KGHSH and CDR2 is LQKENI. The CDR3 covers 14 residues. The variable domain in full, completed from reference TRBV18 and TRBJ2-5, reads NAGVMQNPRHLVRRRGQEARLRCSPMKGHSHVYWYRQLPEEGLKFMVYLQKENIIDESGMPKERFSAEFPKEGPSILRIQQVVRGDSAAYFCASSPGLAEETQYFGPGTRLLVL.

This clone was seen once. The chain links TRBV5-1 to TRBJ1-5; D not resolved. The V gene lost 2 bases and the J gene lost 7 bases, with 13 bases spanning the gap. This CDR3 has 14 amino acids. Germline lookup yields CDR1 SGHRS and CDR2 YFSETQ. The CDR3 coding sequence is TGCGCCAGCAGCTTTTCCGGGGTAGGCCAGCCCCAGCATTTT. It specifies CASSFSGVGQPQHF. The whole variable domain, filled in from reference TRBV5-1 and TRBJ1-5, reads KAGVTQTPRYLIKTRGQQVTLSCSPISGHRSVSWYQQTPGQGLQFLFEYFSETQRNKGNFPGRFSGRQFSNSRSEMNVSTLELGDSALYLCASSFSGVGQPQHFGDGTRLSIL.

The table lists this clone with a few counts. The chain has TRBV28 and TRBJ1-5; possible D gene TRBD1, 6 bases. The germline CDR1 and CDR2 sequences are MDHEN and SYDVKM. The V gene lost 6 bases and the J gene lost 9 bases, with 18 bases spanning the gap. The CDR3 consists of 14 residues. Written as DNA, the CDR3 is TGTGCCAGCAGGCCTCCGACAGGCCCGGGGCCCCAGCATTTT. Residues: CASRPPTGPGPQHF.

The chain recombines TRBV5-6 with TRBJ2-6; tentatively, D is TRBD2 (6 bases). Trimming removed 4 bases at V and 0 bases at J, with 17 bases between. The CDR3 extends over 18 amino acids. CDR1 is SGHDT and CDR2 is YYEEEE in the germline V gene. CDR3 in amino acids: CASSPWGRGSSGANVLTF. DNA for the CDR3: TGTGCCAGCAGCCCATGGGGACGGGGGAGCTCTGGGGCCAACGTCCTGACTTTC. The full variable domain, rest sourced from reference TRBV5-6 and TRBJ2-6, is DAGVTQSPTHLIKTRGQQVTLRCSPKSGHDTVSWYQQALGQGPQFIFQYYEEEERQRGNFPDRFSGHQFPNYSSELNVNALLLGDSALYLCASSPWGRGSSGANVLTFGAGSRLTVL.

The CDR3 reads CSVELLSDTQYF. Written as DNA, the CDR3 is TGCAGCGTTGAACTCCTATCCGATACGCAGTATTTT. The chain combines TRBV29-1 with TRBJ2-3; D is uncertain. The CDR3 is made up of 12 amino acids. Germline-derived CDR1 and CDR2 are SQVTM and ANQGSEA. Trimming pared 2 bases from V and 6 bases from J, leaving 9 bases between.

J is TRBJ2-7 and V is TRBV7-2, with 7 bases lining up with TRBD1. Germline V gives CDR1 SGHTA, CDR2 FQGNSA. The J segment lost 3 bases and the V segment lost 1 base, leaving 12 bases of the junction unmatched. The CDR3 covers 17 residues. CDR3 sequence reads: CASSLGGQERTFYEQYF. Here the CDR3 DNA reads TGTGCCAGCAGCTTAGGCGGACAGGAGAGAACCTTCTACGAGCAGTACTTC.

The V call is TRBV28, the J call TRBJ1-2, with D tentatively TRBD1 (5 bases). The CDR3 spans 18 residues. The germline gives CDR1 MDHEN, CDR2 SYDVKM. V lost 3 bases and J lost 1, with 21 bases in between. CDR3 nucleotide sequence: TGTGCCAGCAGTTTCCTAATACAGGACAACCGTTTTAACTATGGCTACACCTTC. This codes for CASSFLIQDNRFNYGYTF.